Below are 21 T cell receptor beta chains sequenced from a single sample in a study of OX40 agonist ivuxolimab in advanced cancers. Data came from immunoSEQ multiplex PCR; TCRdb stores just in-frame clones and leaves some out. The table includes 72,000 or so clones, nearly 90% detected once. The starting material was CD4+ or CD8+ T cells sorted from blood, obtained in a trial of the OX40 agonist ivuxolimab. Receptors originate from an adult with an advanced solid tumor such as melanoma, head and neck, liver or kidney cancer.

The chain combines TRBV7-9 with TRBJ1-2, with D uncertain. The germline V and J ends were trimmed by 2 bases and 3 bases, with 7 bases remaining between them. From germline, CDR1 is SEHNR and CDR2 FQNEAQ (reference sequence). The CDR3 length is 13 residues. DNA of the CDR3: TGTGCCAGCAGCTTAACCGGGGACTATGGCTACACCTTC. This translates into CASSLTGDYGYTF.

V usage is TRBV6-6 and J usage is TRBJ2-7, with D maybe TRBD1 (6 bases). CDR3 length: 14 residues. Trimming removed 0 bases at V and 7 bases at J, with 13 bases between. Per germline, CDR1 MNHNY and CDR2 SVGAGI (reference sequence). The CDR3 loop is CASSYSGTSSEQYF. The CDR3 DNA reads TGTGCCAGCAGTTACTCCGGGACATCGAGTGAGCAGTACTTC.

This clone was counted once. The chain links TRBV6-5 to TRBJ2-2; TRBD2 might be the D (6 bases). Germline V gives CDR1 MNHEY, CDR2 SVGAGI. With 8 bases removed from V and 0 bases from J, the gap between germline ends came to 10 bases. The CDR3 is 14 residues long. CDR3 DNA: TGTGCCAGCGGAGGGGTCCCGAACACCGGGGAGCTGTTTTTT. It is translated as CASGGVPNTGELFF.

The gene calls are TRBV2 and TRBJ2-7, with D possibly being TRBD2 (7 bases). The CDR3 loop spans 13 amino acids. Per germline, CDR1 SNHLY and CDR2 FYNNEI. With 6 bases removed from V and 3 bases from J, the gap between germline ends came to 12 bases. The CDR3 loop is CASRSGGDYEQYF. CDR3 DNA sequence: TGTGCCAGCAGGTCGGGGGGCGACTACGAGCAGTACTTC.

The chain is built from TRBV19 and TRBJ2-7; TRBD1 aligns across 10 bases. Germline V gene sequence: CDR1 LNHDA, CDR2 SQIVND (reference sequence). CDR3 length equals 14 residues. V lost 6 bases to trimming and J lost 6 bases; unmatched junction nucleotides: 8. In nucleotides, the CDR3 is TGTGCCAGTAGCTCCGGGACAGGGGCCTCCGAGCAGTACTTC. Its translation: CASSSGTGASEQYF. The whole variable domain, filled in from reference TRBV19 and TRBJ2-7, reads DGGITQSPKYLFRKEGQNVTLSCEQNLNHDAMYWYRQDPGQGLRLIYYSQIVNDFQKGDIAEGYSVSREKKESFPLTVTSAQKNPTAFYLCASSSGTGASEQYFGPGTRLTVT.

J is TRBJ2-7 and V is TRBV5-6, with no clear D. The germline V gene encodes CDR1 SGHDT and CDR2 YYEEEE. V lost 4 bases and J 1 base, leaving 6 bases between the germline ends. The CDR3 contains 12 residues. The DNA of the CDR3 is TGTGCCAGCAGCCGAACGTCCTACGAGCAGTACTTC. This encodes CASSRTSYEQYF. Combining the CDR3 with reference TRBV5-6 and TRBJ2-7 gives the whole variable domain DAGVTQSPTHLIKTRGQQVTLRCSPKSGHDTVSWYQQALGQGPQFIFQYYEEEERQRGNFPDRFSGHQFPNYSSELNVNALLLGDSALYLCASSRTSYEQYFGPGTRLTVT.

This clone has just one count. The chain combines TRBV6-5 with TRBJ1-1; possible D gene TRBD1, 5 bases. Germline CDR1 is MNHEY and CDR2 is SVGAGI. The CDR3 covers 16 residues. Trimming stripped 0 bases from V and 1 base from J, with 12 bases between. The CDR3 here is CASSYSIGGSNTEAFF. CDR3 nucleotide sequence: TGTGCCAGCAGTTACTCGATTGGGGGTTCGAACACTGAAGCTTTCTTT.

This chain joins TRBV7-8 and TRBJ2-7; D is possibly TRBD1 (6 bases). CDR1 is SGHVS, CDR2 FQNEAQ, per germline. This CDR3 spans 14 amino acids. The V and J ends lost 4 bases and 7 bases respectively, with 17 bases between them. This CDR3 is CASSSAGAVGEQYF. The CDR3 DNA sequence: TGTGCCAGCAGCTCGGCAGGGGCGGTGGGTGAGCAGTACTTC.

J is TRBJ1-5 and V is TRBV28; D is unclear. Trimming pared 3 bases from V and 3 bases from J, leaving 9 bases between. The CDR3 totals 14 residues. Per germline, CDR1 MDHEN and CDR2 SYDVKM. CDR3 residues: CASSFLSDNQPQHF. The CDR3, as DNA: TGTGCCAGCAGTTTTCTATCGGACAATCAGCCCCAGCATTTT.

The chain uses TRBV7-2 and TRBJ2-3; 7 nucleotides agree with TRBD1. This CDR3 has 14 residues. Germline values: CDR1 SGHTA, CDR2 FQGNSA. V was clipped by 1 base and J by 4 bases; unmatched bases: 2. CDR3 DNA: TGTGCCAGCAGCTTAGTTCAGGGGGCAGATACGCAGTATTTT. Protein: CASSLVQGADTQYF.

The V and J genes are TRBV30 and TRBJ2-1; D uncertain. Trimming pared 2 bases from V and 6 bases from J, leaving 8 bases between. Germline V CDR1 and CDR2: GTSNPN, SVGIG (reference sequence). This CDR3 spans 12 amino acids. The CDR3 region has the DNA TGTGCCTGGAGTCCTTTGATCAATGAGCAGTTCTTC. Translated: CAWSPLINEQFF.

The chain employs TRBV19 and TRBJ1-1, with TRBD1 as a possible D gene (5 bases). Germline-derived CDR1 and CDR2 are LNHDA and SQIVND (reference sequence). The CDR3 runs to 13 residues. Trimming cost V 8 bases and J 4 bases, with 14 bases left between them. The CDR3 sequence is CASSRDGGTEAFF. For the CDR3, the DNA is TGTGCCAGTTCCCGAGACGGGGGCACTGAAGCTTTCTTT.

This clone came up once. This rearrangement joins TRBV6-1 to TRBJ2-2; D may be TRBD1 (6 bases). Germline V gene data show CDR1 as MNHNS and CDR2 as SASEGT. Trimming took 8 bases from V and 1 from J, leaving 14 bases between them. This CDR3 has 15 residues. The CDR3 sequence is CASSLGQLNTGELFF. CDR3 coding DNA: TGTGCCAGCTCCCTGGGACAACTGAACACCGGGGAGCTGTTTTTT.

The chain uses TRBV2 and TRBJ2-5, with D possibly TRBD2 on 6 matching bases. The V end was cut by 7 bases, the J end by 3 bases, with 15 bases between. The germline V gene has CDR1 SNHLY and CDR2 FYNNEI. This CDR3 is built from 14 residues. The CDR3 region is CASMGGGVKETQYF. In DNA form, the CDR3 reads TGTGCCAGCATGGGAGGCGGGGTTAAAGAGACCCAGTACTTC.

This sequence joins TRBV5-4 and TRBJ2-5, with TRBD2 matching 7 bases. TRBJ2-7 matches the DNA end more closely, so the J call is doubtful. CDR1 and CDR2 (germline): SGHNT, YYREEE (reference sequence). The CDR3 is 16 amino acids. As DNA, the CDR3 is TGTGCCAGCAGCTTGGAGACTAGCCGTAACTCCTACGAGCAGTACTTC. This translates into CASSLETSRNSYEQYF.

The CDR3 nucleotides read TGTGCCAGCAGCTATCAGGGGAGCTCCTACAATGAGCAGTTCTTC. Translated, it gives CASSYQGSSYNEQFF. The rearrangement links TRBV7-2 to TRBJ2-1, with D perhaps matching TRBD1 (6 bases). The CDR3 is made up of 15 amino acids. CDR1 is SGHTA and CDR2 is FQGNSA in the germline V gene. Trimming removed 4 bases at V and 0 bases at J, with 10 bases between.

The chain has TRBV4-1 and TRBJ2-1, with 15 bases aligning to TRBD2. The CDR3 contains 18 residues. Germline V lookup: CDR1 MGHRA, CDR2 YSYEKL. V lost 1 base, J lost 6 bases, and 7 bases stayed unmatched. The CDR3 is CASSQVDLGLAGGNEQFF. The CDR3 nucleotides are TGCGCCAGCAGCCAAGTTGATCTGGGACTAGCGGGGGGCAATGAGCAGTTCTTC.

V and J are TRBV11-2 and TRBJ2-3, with unresolved D. The CDR3 totals 12 residues. Germline CDR1 and CDR2: SGHAT and FQNNGV. Trimming took 2 bases from V and 6 from J, leaving 6 bases between them. CDR3 bases: TGTGCCAGCAGCTTAAATTTGGATACGCAGTATTTT. Protein: CASSLNLDTQYF.

V is TRBV6-5 and J is TRBJ1-1; no clear D. The CDR3 has 15 amino acids. Trimming shortened V by 9 bases and J by 4 bases, and 21 bases separated the two germline ends. Germline loops: CDR1 MNHEY, CDR2 SVGAGI. The CDR3 loop is CASSLDGIQGTEAFF. In DNA, the CDR3 is TGTGCCAGTTCCCTAGACGGAATCCAAGGCACTGAAGCTTTCTTT.

The chain is built from TRBV6-6 and TRBJ1-1; 9 bases line up with TRBD1. The germline CDR1 and CDR2 sequences are MNHNY and SVGAGI (reference sequence). The CDR3 is made up of 15 amino acids. Trimming removed 1 base from V and 2 bases from J; junction bases left unmatched: 2. CDR3 region: CASSYLGQGNTEAFF. CDR3 coding DNA: TGTGCCAGCAGTTACTTGGGACAGGGTAACACTGAAGCTTTCTTT.

The gene calls are TRBV5-8 and TRBJ1-2; D not certain. The CDR3 loop spans 17 amino acids. Trimming pared 0 bases from V and 2 bases from J, leaving 17 bases between. Germline V gene sequence: CDR1 SGHTS, CDR2 YDEGEE. In DNA, the CDR3 is TGTGCCAGCAGCTTGGCCCCATTGAGGAGGGTGAACTATGGCTACACCTTC. Translation: CASSLAPLRRVNYGYTF.